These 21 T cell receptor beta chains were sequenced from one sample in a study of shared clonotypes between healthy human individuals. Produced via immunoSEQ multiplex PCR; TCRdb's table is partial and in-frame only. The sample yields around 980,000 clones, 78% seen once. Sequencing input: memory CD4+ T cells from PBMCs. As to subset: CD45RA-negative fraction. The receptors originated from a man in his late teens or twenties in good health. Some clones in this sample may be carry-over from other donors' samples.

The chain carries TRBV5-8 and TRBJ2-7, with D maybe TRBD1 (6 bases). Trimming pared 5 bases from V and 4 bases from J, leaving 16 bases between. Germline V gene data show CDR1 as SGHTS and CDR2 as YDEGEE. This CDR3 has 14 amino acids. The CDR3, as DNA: TGTGCCAGCAGACCCGTGGGTAGGGGGTACGAGCAGTACTTC. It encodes CASRPVGRGYEQYF.

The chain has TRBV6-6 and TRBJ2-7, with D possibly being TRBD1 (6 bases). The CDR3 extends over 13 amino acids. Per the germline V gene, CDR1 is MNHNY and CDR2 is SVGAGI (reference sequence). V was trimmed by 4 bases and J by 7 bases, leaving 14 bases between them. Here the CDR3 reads CASSWTVLREQYF. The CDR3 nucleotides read TGTGCCAGCAGTTGGACAGTCTTGAGGGAGCAGTACTTC.

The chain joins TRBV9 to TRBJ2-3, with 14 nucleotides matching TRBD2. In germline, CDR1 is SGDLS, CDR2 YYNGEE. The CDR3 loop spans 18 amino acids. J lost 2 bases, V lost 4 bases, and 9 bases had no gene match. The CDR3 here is CASSPQGTSGRPTDTQYF. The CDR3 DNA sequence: TGTGCCAGCAGCCCCCAAGGGACTAGCGGGAGACCCACAGATACGCAGTATTTT.

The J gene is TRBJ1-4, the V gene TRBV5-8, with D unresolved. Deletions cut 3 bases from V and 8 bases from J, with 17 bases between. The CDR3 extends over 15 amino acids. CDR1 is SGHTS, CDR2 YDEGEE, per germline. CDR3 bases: TGTGCCAGCAGCTCCCGTCAGGATTTAGGGGAAAAACTGTTTTTT. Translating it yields CASSSRQDLGEKLFF.

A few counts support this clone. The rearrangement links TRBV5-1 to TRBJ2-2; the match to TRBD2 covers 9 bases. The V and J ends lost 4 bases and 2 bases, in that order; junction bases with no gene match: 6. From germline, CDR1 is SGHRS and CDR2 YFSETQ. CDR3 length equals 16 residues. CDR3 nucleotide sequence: TGCGCCAGCAGCGCTCTCCTAGCGGGAAACACCGGGGAGCTGTTTTTT. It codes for CASSALLAGNTGELFF. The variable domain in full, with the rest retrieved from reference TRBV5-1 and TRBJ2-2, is KAGVTQTPRYLIKTRGQQVTLSCSPISGHRSVSWYQQTPGQGLQFLFEYFSETQRNKGNFPGRFSGRQFSNSRSEMNVSTLELGDSALYLCASSALLAGNTGELFFGEGSRLTVL.

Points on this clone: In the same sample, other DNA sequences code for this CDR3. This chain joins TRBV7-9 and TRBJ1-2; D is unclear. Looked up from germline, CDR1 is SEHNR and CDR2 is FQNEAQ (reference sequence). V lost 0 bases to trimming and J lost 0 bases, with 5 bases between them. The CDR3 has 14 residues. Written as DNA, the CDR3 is TGTGCCAGCAGCTTAGCAACGACTAACTATGGCTACACCTTC. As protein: CASSLATTNYGYTF.

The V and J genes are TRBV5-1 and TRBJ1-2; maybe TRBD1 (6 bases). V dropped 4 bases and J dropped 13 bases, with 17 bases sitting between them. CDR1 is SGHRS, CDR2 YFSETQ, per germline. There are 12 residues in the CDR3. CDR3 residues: CASSQDRSWVTF. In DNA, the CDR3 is TGCGCCAGCAGCCAGGACAGATCATGGGTCACCTTC.

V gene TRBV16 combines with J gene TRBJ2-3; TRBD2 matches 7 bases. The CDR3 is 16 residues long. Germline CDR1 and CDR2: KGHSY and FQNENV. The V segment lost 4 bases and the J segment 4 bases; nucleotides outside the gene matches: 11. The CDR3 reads CASSRITGLVPDTQYF. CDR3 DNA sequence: TGTGCCAGCAGCCGCATCACCGGACTAGTTCCAGATACGCAGTATTTT.

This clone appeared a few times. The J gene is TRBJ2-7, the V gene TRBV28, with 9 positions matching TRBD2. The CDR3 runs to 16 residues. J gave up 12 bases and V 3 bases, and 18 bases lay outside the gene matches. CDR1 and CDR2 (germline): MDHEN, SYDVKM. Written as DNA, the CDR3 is TGTGCCAGCAGTTTTGTATCTGGGACTAGCCGGGGGCGCGCGTACTTC. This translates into CASSFVSGTSRGRAYF.

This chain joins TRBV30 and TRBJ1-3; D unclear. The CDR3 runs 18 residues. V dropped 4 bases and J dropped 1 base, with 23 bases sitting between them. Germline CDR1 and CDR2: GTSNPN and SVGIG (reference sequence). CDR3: CAWTPVGTARLSGNTIYF. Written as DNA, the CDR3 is TGTGCCTGGACCCCCGTAGGCACCGCTCGACTATCTGGAAACACCATATATTTT. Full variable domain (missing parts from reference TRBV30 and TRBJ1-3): SQTIHQWPATLVQPVGSPLSLECTVEGTSNPNLYWYRQAAGRGLQLLFYSVGIGQISSEVPQNLSASRPQDRQFILSSKKLLLSDSGFYLCAWTPVGTARLSGNTIYFGEGSWLTVV.

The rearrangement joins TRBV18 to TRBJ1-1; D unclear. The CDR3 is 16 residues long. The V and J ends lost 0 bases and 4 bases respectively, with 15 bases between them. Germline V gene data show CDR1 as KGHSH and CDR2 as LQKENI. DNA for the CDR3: TGTGCCAGCTCACCACCTGGCCCCATGAAACTCACTGAAGCTTTCTTT. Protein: CASSPPGPMKLTEAFF.

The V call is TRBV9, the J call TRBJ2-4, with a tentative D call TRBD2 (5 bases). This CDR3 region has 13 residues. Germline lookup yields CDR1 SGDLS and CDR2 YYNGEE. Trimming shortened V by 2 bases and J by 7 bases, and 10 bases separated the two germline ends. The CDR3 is CASSVEGANIQYF. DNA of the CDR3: TGTGCCAGCAGCGTTGAGGGAGCGAACATTCAGTACTTC.

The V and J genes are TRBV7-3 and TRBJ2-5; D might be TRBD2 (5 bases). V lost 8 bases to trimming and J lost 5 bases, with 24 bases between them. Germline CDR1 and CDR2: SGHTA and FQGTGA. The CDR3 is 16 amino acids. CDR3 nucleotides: TGTGCCAGCTCCCCAAGGAGTGGGAGAGGATTCGAGACCCAGTACTTC. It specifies CASSPRSGRGFETQYF. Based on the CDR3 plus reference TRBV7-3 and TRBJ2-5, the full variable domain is GAGVSQTPSNKVTEKGKYVELRCDPISGHTALYWYRQSLGQGPEFLIYFQGTGAADDSGLPNDRFFAVRPEGSVSTLKIQRTERGDSAVYLCASSPRSGRGFETQYFGPGTRLLVL.

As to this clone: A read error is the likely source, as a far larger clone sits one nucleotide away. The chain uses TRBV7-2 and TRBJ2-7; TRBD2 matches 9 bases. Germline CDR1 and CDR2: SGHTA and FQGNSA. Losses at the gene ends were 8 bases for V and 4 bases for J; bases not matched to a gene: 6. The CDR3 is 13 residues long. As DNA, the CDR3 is TGTGCCAGCGGCCCGACTAGCGGATACGAGCAGTACTTC. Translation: CASGPTSGYEQYF. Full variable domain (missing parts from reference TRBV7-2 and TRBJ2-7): GAGVSQSPSNKVTEKGKDVELRCDPISGHTALYWYRQSLGQGLEFLIYFQGNSAPDKSGLPSDRFSAERTGGSVSTLTIQRTQQEDSAVYLCASGPTSGYEQYFGPGTRLTVT.

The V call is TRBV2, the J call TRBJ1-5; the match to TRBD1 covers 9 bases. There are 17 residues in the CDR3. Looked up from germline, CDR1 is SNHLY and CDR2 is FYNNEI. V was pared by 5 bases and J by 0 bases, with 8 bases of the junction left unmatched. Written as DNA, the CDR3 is TGTGCCAGCAGTTCCGGGACAGGGTCATATAGCAATCAGCCCCAGCATTTT. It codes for CASSSGTGSYSNQPQHF.

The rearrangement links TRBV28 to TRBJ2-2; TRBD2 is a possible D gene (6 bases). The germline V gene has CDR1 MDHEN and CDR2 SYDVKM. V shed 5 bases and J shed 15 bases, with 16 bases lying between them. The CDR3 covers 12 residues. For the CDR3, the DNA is TGTGCCAGCAGTCGAGCCGGAGGGGTGGTGTTTTTT. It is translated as CASSRAGGVVFF.

The CDR3 loop reads CASRLGTTDTQYF. The CDR3 coding sequence is TGTGCCAGCAGGCTCGGTACCACAGATACGCAGTATTTT. The V gene is TRBV2, the J gene TRBJ2-3; D is unclear. The V end was cut by 6 bases, the J end by 2 bases, with 9 bases between. This CDR3 comprises 13 residues. The V gene's germline CDR1 is SNHLY and CDR2 FYNNEI.

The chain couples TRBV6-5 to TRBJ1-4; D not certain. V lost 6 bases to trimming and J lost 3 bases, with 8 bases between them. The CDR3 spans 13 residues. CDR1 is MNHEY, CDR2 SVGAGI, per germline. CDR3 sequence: CASRDGANEKLFF. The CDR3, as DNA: TGTGCCAGCAGGGACGGCGCTAATGAAAAACTGTTTTTT.

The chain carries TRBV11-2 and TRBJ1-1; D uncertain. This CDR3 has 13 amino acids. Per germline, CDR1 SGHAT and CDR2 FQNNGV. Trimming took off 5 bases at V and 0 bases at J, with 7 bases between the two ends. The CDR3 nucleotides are TGTGCCAGCAGCGCTAACTTGAACACTGAAGCTTTCTTT. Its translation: CASSANLNTEAFF.

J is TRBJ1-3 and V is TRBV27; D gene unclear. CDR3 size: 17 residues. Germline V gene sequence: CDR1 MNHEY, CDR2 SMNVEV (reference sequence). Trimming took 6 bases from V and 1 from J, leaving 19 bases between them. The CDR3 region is CASSPGASLISGNTIYF. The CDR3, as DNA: TGTGCCAGCAGCCCCGGAGCCAGCTTGATTTCTGGAAACACCATATATTTT.

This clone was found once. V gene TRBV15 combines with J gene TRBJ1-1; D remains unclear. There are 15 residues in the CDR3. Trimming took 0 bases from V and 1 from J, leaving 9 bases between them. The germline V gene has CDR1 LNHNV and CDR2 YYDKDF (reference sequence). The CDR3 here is CATSRDRRANTEAFF. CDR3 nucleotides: TGTGCCACCAGCAGAGATCGTAGAGCGAACACTGAAGCTTTCTTT.